This TCR beta chain is drawn from a study of T cell repertoires in cytomegalovirus infection. Study summary: Public TCR beta signatures marked donors with CMV infection and the matching HLA.

This clonotype was observed a few times. Antigen unknown. Findings and limits, study-wide: Public TCR beta family frequency separated CMV-and-HLA carriers, including in an independent cohort. HLA-C-restricted CMV-specific TCR beta clonotypes were dominant in the ex vivo response.

TCRdb itself ran the reads through MiXCR, one entry per CDR3 protein. This table holds around 530,000 distinct CDR3 sequences, roughly 29% found once. With 4 bases clipped from V and 3 bases from J, the junction kept 6 bases outside the gene matches. CDR3 length: 16 amino acids. Germline assignment: CDR1 KGHSH and CDR2 LQKENI. The sequence came from a human donor in good health (CMV status not recorded). Some clones in this sample may be carry-over from other donors' samples. Sequenced: PBMCs. The chain combines TRBV18 with TRBJ2-1, with 10 positions matching TRBD2. This CDR3 reads CASSLLAGGGYNEQFF. The CDR3, as DNA: TGTGCCAGCTCACTATTAGCGGGAGGAGGCTACAATGAGCAGTTCTTC.